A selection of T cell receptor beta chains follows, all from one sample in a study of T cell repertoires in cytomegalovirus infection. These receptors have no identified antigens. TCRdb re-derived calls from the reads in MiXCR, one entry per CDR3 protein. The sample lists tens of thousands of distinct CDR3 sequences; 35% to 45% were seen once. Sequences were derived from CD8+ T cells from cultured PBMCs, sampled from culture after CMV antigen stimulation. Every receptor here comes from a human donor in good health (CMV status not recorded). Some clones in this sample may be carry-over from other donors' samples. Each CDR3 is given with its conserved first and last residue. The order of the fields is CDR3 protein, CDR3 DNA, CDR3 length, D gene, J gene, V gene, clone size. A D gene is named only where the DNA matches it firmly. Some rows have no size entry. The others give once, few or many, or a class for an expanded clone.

CDR3 protein: CASSLVFDEQYF; CDR3 DNA: TGTGCCAGCAGCTTAGTTTTTGACGAGCAGTACTTC; CDR3 length: 12; D gene: NA; J gene: TRBJ2-7; V gene: TRBV7-2; clone size: NA
CDR3 protein: CASSSPDRANYGYTF; CDR3 DNA: TGTGCCAGCAGCTCACCCGACAGGGCCAACTATGGCTACACCTTC; CDR3 length: 15; D gene: TRBD1; J gene: TRBJ1-2; V gene: TRBV7-2; clone size: NA
CDR3 protein: CASRMASGAWDEQFF; CDR3 DNA: TGTGCCAGCAGGATGGCTAGCGGGGCCTGGGATGAGCAGTTCTTC; CDR3 length: 15; D gene: TRBD2; J gene: TRBJ2-1; V gene: TRBV5-4; clone size: NA
CDR3 protein: CASSLNRGRTDTQYF; CDR3 DNA: TGTGCCAGCAGCTTAAACAGGGGTCGCACAGATACGCAGTATTTT; CDR3 length: 15; D gene: TRBD1; J gene: TRBJ2-3; V gene: TRBV11-2; clone size: NA
CDR3 protein: CASTPAGQSYEQYF; CDR3 DNA: TGTGCCAGCACCCCAGCAGGCCAGTCCTACGAGCAGTACTTC; CDR3 length: 14; D gene: NA; J gene: TRBJ2-7; V gene: TRBV12-3/TRBV12-4; clone size: NA
CDR3 protein: CASSTTGGSYEQYF; CDR3 DNA: TGTGCCAGCAGTACAACAGGGGGCTCCTACGAGCAGTACTTC; CDR3 length: 14; D gene: TRBD1; J gene: TRBJ2-7; V gene: TRBV28; clone size: NA
CDR3 protein: CASSLSPTLMEFRGDTEAFF; CDR3 DNA: TGTGCCAGCAGTTTAAGTCCCACCTTGATGGAGTTCAGGGGGGACACTGAAGCTTTCTTT; CDR3 length: 20; D gene: TRBD1; J gene: TRBJ1-1; V gene: TRBV28; clone size: NA
CDR3 protein: CASSGGPTGELFF; CDR3 DNA: TGTGCCAGCAGCGGCGGGCCCACCGGGGAGCTGTTTTTT; CDR3 length: 13; D gene: NA; J gene: TRBJ2-2; V gene: TRBV9; clone size: few
CDR3 protein: CASSVGTGIYEQYF; CDR3 DNA: TGTGCCAGTAGCGTGGGGACAGGTATCTACGAGCAGTACTTC; CDR3 length: 14; D gene: TRBD1; J gene: TRBJ2-7; V gene: TRBV19; clone size: few
CDR3 protein: CASSFDRGARYF; CDR3 DNA: TGTGCCAGCAGCTTCGACCGCGGGGCGCGGTACTTC; CDR3 length: 12; D gene: NA; J gene: TRBJ2-7; V gene: TRBV7-2; clone size: many
CDR3 protein: CASGRAGVNSPLHF; CDR3 DNA: TGTGCCAGCGGAAGGGCAGGGGTGAATTCACCCCTCCACTTT; CDR3 length: 14; D gene: NA; J gene: TRBJ1-6; V gene: TRBV6-6; clone size: NA
CDR3 protein: CASSLGVGSSYEQYF; CDR3 DNA: TGTGCCAGCAGCTTAGGCGTGGGCAGCTCCTACGAGCAGTACTTC; CDR3 length: 15; D gene: NA; J gene: TRBJ2-7; V gene: TRBV7-8; clone size: many
CDR3 protein: CASSPLGGTSYEQYF; CDR3 DNA: TGTGCCAGCAGCCCCCTCGGCGGAACCTCCTACGAGCAGTACTTC; CDR3 length: 15; D gene: NA; J gene: TRBJ2-7; V gene: TRBV6-5; clone size: NA
CDR3 protein: CASSLTTPASTGYGYTF; CDR3 DNA: TGTGCCAGCAGTTTAACAACACCCGCTAGTACAGGCTATGGCTACACCTTC; CDR3 length: 17; D gene: NA; J gene: TRBJ1-2; V gene: TRBV27; clone size: NA
CDR3 protein: CSASSRTSGISYNEQFF; CDR3 DNA: TGCAGTGCTAGTTCGCGGACTAGCGGGATCTCCTACAATGAGCAGTTCTTC; CDR3 length: 17; D gene: TRBD2; J gene: TRBJ2-1; V gene: TRBV20-1; clone size: NA
CDR3 protein: CASNPSGGLDTQYF; CDR3 DNA: TGTGCCAGTAACCCGAGCGGGGGTTTAGATACGCAGTATTTT; CDR3 length: 14; D gene: TRBD2; J gene: TRBJ2-3; V gene: TRBV6-6; clone size: NA
CDR3 protein: CASSQVPAADEQFF; CDR3 DNA: TGCGCCAGCAGCCAAGTTCCGGCTGCCGATGAGCAGTTCTTC; CDR3 length: 14; D gene: NA; J gene: TRBJ2-1; V gene: TRBV4-1; clone size: NA
CDR3 protein: CASSFFRGYSKNIQYF; CDR3 DNA: TGTGCCAGCAGCTTTTTCAGGGGCTACTCCAAAAACATTCAGTACTTC; CDR3 length: 16; D gene: NA; J gene: TRBJ2-4; V gene: TRBV5-6; clone size: few
CDR3 protein: CASSHNRGTGSNTRWGSLHF; CDR3 DNA: TGTGCCAGCAGTCATAATCGGGGGACAGGGTCCAATACGAGGTGGGGTTCCCTCCACTTT; CDR3 length: 20; D gene: TRBD1; J gene: TRBJ1-6; V gene: TRBV12-3/TRBV12-4; clone size: NA
CDR3 protein: CVSSELRPGELFF; CDR3 DNA: TGTGTCAGCAGTGAACTGCGTCCCGGGGAGCTGTTTTTT; CDR3 length: 13; D gene: NA; J gene: TRBJ2-2; V gene: TRBV6-1; clone size: NA
CDR3 protein: CASSSGPPYTF; CDR3 DNA: TGTGCCAGCAGTTCAGGGCCGCCTTACACCTTC; CDR3 length: 11; D gene: NA; J gene: TRBJ1-2; V gene: TRBV7-8; clone size: few
CDR3 protein: CASSTKSGVDEQYF; CDR3 DNA: TGTGCCAGCAGTACGAAGTCAGGGGTTGACGAGCAGTACTTC; CDR3 length: 14; D gene: NA; J gene: TRBJ2-7; V gene: TRBV27; clone size: few
CDR3 protein: CASSLRREGSYEQYF; CDR3 DNA: TGTGCCAGCAGCTTAAGGCGGGAGGGCAGCTACGAGCAGTACTTC; CDR3 length: 15; D gene: TRBD2; J gene: TRBJ2-7; V gene: TRBV7-8; clone size: few
CDR3 protein: CASSLGPFYEKLFF; CDR3 DNA: TGTGCCAGCAGTTTAGGGCCCTTCTATGAAAAACTGTTTTTT; CDR3 length: 14; D gene: NA; J gene: TRBJ1-4; V gene: TRBV28; clone size: NA
CDR3 protein: CASSLGSSGTHLMWDTQYF; CDR3 DNA: TGTGCCAGCAGCTTAGGGAGTAGCGGCACACATCTAATGTGGGATACGCAGTATTTT; CDR3 length: 19; D gene: NA; J gene: TRBJ2-3; V gene: TRBV7-3; clone size: once
CDR3 protein: CASSEADRAGETQYF; CDR3 DNA: TGTGCCAGCAGTGAAGCGGACAGGGCTGGGGAGACCCAGTACTTC; CDR3 length: 15; D gene: TRBD1; J gene: TRBJ2-5; V gene: TRBV6-1; clone size: NA
CDR3 protein: CASSLPGLAHEQFF; CDR3 DNA: TGTGCCAGCAGTCTCCCGGGACTAGCTCATGAGCAGTTCTTC; CDR3 length: 14; D gene: TRBD2; J gene: TRBJ2-1; V gene: TRBV12-3/TRBV12-4; clone size: NA
CDR3 protein: CVSSQAPGNTEAFF; CDR3 DNA: TGTGTCAGCAGCCAAGCTCCAGGGAACACTGAAGCTTTCTTT; CDR3 length: 14; D gene: NA; J gene: TRBJ1-1; V gene: TRBV4-2; clone size: NA
CDR3 protein: CASSLRIGQGEAFF; CDR3 DNA: TGTGCCAGCAGCCTACGAATCGGACAGGGAGAAGCTTTCTTT; CDR3 length: 14; D gene: TRBD1; J gene: TRBJ1-1; V gene: TRBV7-2; clone size: NA
CDR3 protein: CASSGADFSNQPQHF; CDR3 DNA: TGCGCCAGCAGTGGGGCCGACTTTAGCAATCAGCCCCAGCATTTT; CDR3 length: 15; D gene: NA; J gene: TRBJ1-5; V gene: TRBV10-2; clone size: NA
CDR3 protein: CASSQGSYNEQFF; CDR3 DNA: TGCGCCAGCAGCCAAGGTAGCTACAATGAGCAGTTCTTC; CDR3 length: 13; D gene: NA; J gene: TRBJ2-1; V gene: TRBV4-3; clone size: NA
CDR3 protein: CASSYSGRANEQFF; CDR3 DNA: TGTGCCAGCAGTTACAGCGGGAGGGCCAATGAGCAGTTCTTC; CDR3 length: 14; D gene: TRBD2; J gene: TRBJ2-1; V gene: TRBV6-8; clone size: NA
CDR3 protein: CASSLLVAETQYF; CDR3 DNA: TGTGCCAGCAGCTTATTAGTTGCAGAGACCCAGTACTTC; CDR3 length: 13; D gene: NA; J gene: TRBJ2-5; V gene: TRBV7-8; clone size: NA
CDR3 protein: CASSQSGAWDRGSSYNEQFF; CDR3 DNA: TGCGCCAGCAGTCAATCGGGGGCGTGGGACAGGGGTAGCTCCTACAATGAGCAGTTCTTC; CDR3 length: 20; D gene: TRBD1; J gene: TRBJ2-1; V gene: TRBV23-1; clone size: NA
CDR3 protein: CASRGDSSQETQYF; CDR3 DNA: TGTGCCTCACGCGGGGACAGTTCCCAAGAGACCCAGTACTTC; CDR3 length: 14; D gene: NA; J gene: TRBJ2-5; V gene: TRBV12-3/TRBV12-4; clone size: NA
CDR3 protein: CASSDRDYNSPLHF; CDR3 DNA: TGTGCCAGCAGTGACAGGGACTATAATTCACCCCTCCACTTT; CDR3 length: 14; D gene: NA; J gene: TRBJ1-6; V gene: TRBV6-1; clone size: many
CDR3 protein: CASSLNGLANTGELFF; CDR3 DNA: TGTGCCAGCAGCTTAAACGGGCTGGCGAACACCGGGGAGCTGTTTTTT; CDR3 length: 16; D gene: NA; J gene: TRBJ2-2; V gene: TRBV11-2; clone size: NA
CDR3 protein: CSARDILAGVITETQYF; CDR3 DNA: TGCAGTGCTAGAGACATACTAGCGGGAGTGATAACAGAGACCCAGTACTTC; CDR3 length: 17; D gene: TRBD2; J gene: TRBJ2-5; V gene: TRBV20-1; clone size: few
CDR3 protein: CASSASDSLYEQYF; CDR3 DNA: TGTGCCAGCTCAGCTTCGGACAGTCTCTACGAGCAGTACTTC; CDR3 length: 14; D gene: NA; J gene: TRBJ2-7; V gene: TRBV2; clone size: few